The text below deals with one T cell receptor (beta chain). This sample is drawn from a study of control samples from healthy donors and cancer patients. The V gene lost 4 bases and the J gene lost 3 bases, with 13 bases spanning the gap. This CDR3 is 14 amino acids long. Germline V gives CDR1 MGHRA, CDR2 YSYEKL. Assay: immunoSEQ multiplex PCR; the TCRdb copy retains only in-frame clones and omits some. In the table there are just under 100,000 clones, 85% to 95% of which are singletons. The clonotype comes from a man aged 18-30 years in good health. The chain employs TRBV4-1 and TRBJ2-7; a possible D gene is TRBD1 (5 bases). The sequencing input was blood. The DNA for the CDR3 is TGCGCCAGCAGCCTTACAGGTTCGTACTACGAGCAGTACTTC. This encodes CASSLTGSYYEQYF.